This TCR beta chain emerged from a study of patients and donors after allogeneic stem cell transplantation. The V and J ends lost 5 bases and 6 bases respectively, with 19 bases between them. This CDR3 contains 14 residues. The germline V gene encodes CDR1 GTSNPN and CDR2 SVGIG (reference sequence). TCRdb re-derived calls from the RT-PCR reads in MiXCR, one entry per CDR3 protein. The table lists roughly 880,000 distinct CDR3 sequences, roughly 18% of them singletons. The sequence was collected from a human donor who was either an allogeneic HSCT recipient or a stem cell or donor lymphocyte infusion donor (not recorded which). It is not recorded whose cells these are; they may come from a transplant donor. The sequencing sample was made of blood, either unsorted or a sorted T cell fraction (not recorded which). The J gene is TRBJ1-1, the V gene TRBV30, with D possibly TRBD1 on 5 matching bases. Here the CDR3 reads CAWDNKGYGAEAFF. The CDR3 region has the DNA TGTGCCTGGGACAACAAGGGGTATGGGGCTGAAGCTTTCTTT. Filled out from reference TRBV30 and TRBJ1-1, the complete variable domain reads SQTIHQWPATLVQPVGSPLSLECTVEGTSNPNLYWYRQAAGRGLQLLFYSVGIGQISSEVPQNLSASRPQDRQFILSSKKLLLSDSGFYLCAWDNKGYGAEAFFGQGTRLTVV.